The clone carrying this T cell receptor (beta chain) appeared a single time. Its matching antigen is unknown. Primers for the PCR totalled 60 Vbeta and 13 Jbeta. Here immunoSEQ multiplex PCR was the method, and the copy in TCRdb shows in-frame clones only, minus some. The sample lists a few hundred thousand clones, over 75% seen once, with 0.2% to 0.25% in the top ten. This sample stems from a study of cytomegalovirus exposure and HLA in healthy donors. J lost 4 bases, V lost 5 bases, and 13 bases had no gene match. The CDR3 is 16 residues long. CDR1 and CDR2 from the germline V gene are SGHAT and FQNNGV. Study findings and constraints: Available immune exposure information was restricted to CMV serostatus only. Segments of the TCR beta V type were, in most cases, productive about 90% or about 30% of the time in an earlier analysis. It was confirmed in vitro that a few of the CMV-associated chains were specific for CMV antigens. Cytomegalovirus association was listed for 164 TCR beta chains.

The sample comprised PBMCs. The origin of this receptor is a girl aged 2-10 years in good health and CMV-seronegative. The V and J genes are TRBV11-2 and TRBJ1-1; 7 nucleotides align to TRBD1. CDR3 sequence: CASSHTNDRAGTEAFF. Written as DNA, the CDR3 is TGTGCCAGCAGCCACACCAACGACAGGGCCGGCACTGAAGCTTTCTTT. Complete variable domain (other parts from reference TRBV11-2 and TRBJ1-1): EAGVAQSPRYKIIEKRQSVAFWCNPISGHATLYWYQQILGQGPKLLIQFQNNGVVDDSQLPKDRFSAERLKGVDSTLKIQPAKLEDSAVYLCASSHTNDRAGTEAFFGQGTRLTVV.